These T cell receptor beta chains were read from a single sample in a study of technical replicates of blood from several donors. The data were produced by immunoSEQ multiplex PCR, yet TCRdb's version contains in-frame clones alone and is incomplete. This sample yields over 10,000 clones, of which around 95% are seen a single time; approximately 8% belongs to the top ten. The sample taken for sequencing was PBMCs. The receptors were sampled from a human donor in good health. Each CDR3 is given with its conserved first and last residue. The order of the fields is D gene, clone size, J gene, CDR3 length, V gene, CDR3 DNA, CDR3 protein. The D gene is left open where the match is weak. Clone size is given for some rows only: seen once, a few or many times, or a class if the clone is expanded.

D gene: TRBD1; clone size: once; J gene: TRBJ2-3; CDR3 length: 12; V gene: TRBV29-1; CDR3 DNA: TGCAGCGCCACAGGGGGTGCAGATACGCAGTATTTT; CDR3 protein: CSATGGADTQYF
D gene: TRBD1; clone size: NA; J gene: TRBJ2-3; CDR3 length: 15; V gene: TRBV7-8; CDR3 DNA: TGTGCCAGCAGCTTATACAGGGGCCCCACAGATACGCAGTATTTT; CDR3 protein: CASSLYRGPTDTQYF
D gene: TRBD1; clone size: NA; J gene: TRBJ2-2; CDR3 length: 19; V gene: TRBV12-5; CDR3 DNA: TGTGCTAGTGGTCCTCCTTTAGGGACAGGGGGCCGGCTCACCGGGGAGCTGTTTTTT; CDR3 protein: CASGPPLGTGGRLTGELFF
D gene: NA; clone size: NA; J gene: TRBJ1-4; CDR3 length: 14; V gene: TRBV11-3; CDR3 DNA: TGTGCCAGCAGCCGAGGAGGTTTCGGCGAAAAACTGTTTTTT; CDR3 protein: CASSRGGFGEKLFF
D gene: TRBD2; clone size: once; J gene: TRBJ2-5; CDR3 length: 16; V gene: TRBV7-7; CDR3 DNA: TGTGCCAGCAGCCCCCCCGGCCTAGCGGGAGTGGAGACCCAGTACTTC; CDR3 protein: CASSPPGLAGVETQYF
D gene: TRBD2; clone size: NA; J gene: TRBJ2-5; CDR3 length: 17; V gene: TRBV11-2; CDR3 DNA: TGTGCCAGCAGCACTTGGACTAGCGGGAGGGGGGAAGAGACCCAGTACTTC; CDR3 protein: CASSTWTSGRGEETQYF
D gene: TRBD1; clone size: NA; J gene: TRBJ1-3; CDR3 length: 15; V gene: TRBV6-5; CDR3 DNA: TGTGCCAGCAGTAACGACAGGGGGCTTGGAAACACCATATATTTT; CDR3 protein: CASSNDRGLGNTIYF
D gene: NA; clone size: NA; J gene: TRBJ1-1; CDR3 length: 13; V gene: TRBV14; CDR3 DNA: TGTGCCAGCAGCCTACAGCAGAACACTGAAGCTTTCTTT; CDR3 protein: CASSLQQNTEAFF
D gene: TRBD2; clone size: NA; J gene: TRBJ2-2; CDR3 length: 15; V gene: TRBV19; CDR3 DNA: TGTGCCAGTAGTATGCGGGAGGGCCTGGCCGGGGAGCTGTTTTTT; CDR3 protein: CASSMREGLAGELFF
D gene: TRBD1; clone size: NA; J gene: TRBJ2-4; CDR3 length: 13; V gene: TRBV14; CDR3 DNA: TGTGCCAGCAGCCCAGAGACAGGGGGGGAGAGATACTTC; CDR3 protein: CASSPETGGERYF
D gene: NA; clone size: NA; J gene: TRBJ2-1; CDR3 length: 13; V gene: TRBV28; CDR3 DNA: TGTGCCAGCAGTTTAACTAGCTTCAATGAGCAGTTCTTC; CDR3 protein: CASSLTSFNEQFF
D gene: TRBD1; clone size: NA; J gene: TRBJ2-6; CDR3 length: 19; V gene: TRBV10-2; CDR3 DNA: TGCGCCAGCACCCCGGGCCTAGGGACAGGTCTCTCTGGGGCCAACGTCCTGACTTTC; CDR3 protein: CASTPGLGTGLSGANVLTF
D gene: TRBD2; clone size: NA; J gene: TRBJ2-1; CDR3 length: 13; V gene: TRBV27; CDR3 DNA: TGTGCAGTCGGCGGGGGAACCTACAATGAGCAGTTCTTC; CDR3 protein: CAVGGGTYNEQFF
D gene: TRBD1; clone size: NA; J gene: TRBJ2-3; CDR3 length: 19; V gene: TRBV27; CDR3 DNA: TGTGCCAGCAGTTTATCTCCCCCGACCGGGACAGGGTATACAGATACGCAGTATTTT; CDR3 protein: CASSLSPPTGTGYTDTQYF
D gene: TRBD2; clone size: NA; J gene: TRBJ2-1; CDR3 length: 15; V gene: TRBV18; CDR3 DNA: TGTGCCAGCTCGCCTCGGACTAGCGGCTACAATGAGCAGTTCTTC; CDR3 protein: CASSPRTSGYNEQFF
D gene: TRBD1; clone size: NA; J gene: TRBJ2-7; CDR3 length: 15; V gene: TRBV5-1; CDR3 DNA: TGCGCCAGCAGCTTAGTAACAGGGGGCTCCTACGAGCAGTACTTC; CDR3 protein: CASSLVTGGSYEQYF
D gene: NA; clone size: NA; J gene: TRBJ2-7; CDR3 length: 15; V gene: TRBV6-1; CDR3 DNA: TGTGCCAGCAGTGATGGTTGGGCACCTTCCTACGAGCAGTACTTC; CDR3 protein: CASSDGWAPSYEQYF
D gene: TRBD2; clone size: NA; J gene: TRBJ2-1; CDR3 length: 16; V gene: TRBV27; CDR3 DNA: TGTGCCAGCAGTTTCCATATACAGCGGGAGCAGGGTGAGCAGTTCTTC; CDR3 protein: CASSFHIQREQGEQFF
D gene: NA; clone size: NA; J gene: TRBJ2-3; CDR3 length: 14; V gene: TRBV14; CDR3 DNA: TGTGCCAGCAGCCAAGATAGGAAACGGGGTGAGCAGTATTTT; CDR3 protein: CASSQDRKRGEQYF
D gene: NA; clone size: NA; J gene: TRBJ1-1; CDR3 length: 12; V gene: TRBV25-1; CDR3 DNA: TGTGCCAGCGATAAAGGGGACACTGAAGCTTTCTTT; CDR3 protein: CASDKGDTEAFF
D gene: TRBD2; clone size: NA; J gene: TRBJ2-5; CDR3 length: 16; V gene: TRBV5-1; CDR3 DNA: TGCGCCAGCAGCTTGGGCCCTAGCGGGAAGCAAGAGACCCAGTACTTC; CDR3 protein: CASSLGPSGKQETQYF
D gene: NA; clone size: NA; J gene: TRBJ2-6; CDR3 length: 14; V gene: TRBV19; CDR3 DNA: TGTGCCAGTATGGGGGGCTCTGGGGCCAACGTCCTGACTTTC; CDR3 protein: CASMGGSGANVLTF
D gene: NA; clone size: once; J gene: TRBJ1-2; CDR3 length: 15; V gene: TRBV11-1; CDR3 DNA: TGTGCCAGCAGCTTATCCGGACAGCCCCGCTATGGCTACACCTTC; CDR3 protein: CASSLSGQPRYGYTF
D gene: NA; clone size: NA; J gene: TRBJ2-5; CDR3 length: 15; V gene: TRBV7-6; CDR3 DNA: TGTGCCAGCAGCTTAGCGGGCAGGCACCAAGAGACCCAGTACTTC; CDR3 protein: CASSLAGRHQETQYF
D gene: NA; clone size: NA; J gene: TRBJ2-7; CDR3 length: 13; V gene: TRBV5-4; CDR3 DNA: TGTGCCAGCAGCAGGGACACTCGAGGCGAGCAGTACTTC; CDR3 protein: CASSRDTRGEQYF
D gene: NA; clone size: NA; J gene: TRBJ1-2; CDR3 length: 14; V gene: TRBV28; CDR3 DNA: TGTGCCAGCAGTAAAGTACAGGGCTGGGGTGGCTACACCTTC; CDR3 protein: CASSKVQGWGGYTF
D gene: TRBD1; clone size: NA; J gene: TRBJ1-2; CDR3 length: 15; V gene: TRBV27; CDR3 DNA: TGTGCCAGCAAGGGGCAGGGCCGAAGGGGGCGAGGCTACACCTTC; CDR3 protein: CASKGQGRRGRGYTF
D gene: NA; clone size: once; J gene: TRBJ2-2; CDR3 length: 16; V gene: TRBV5-1; CDR3 DNA: TGCGCCAGCAGCGCCAGGGCGGGGCTGAACACCGGGGAGCTGTTTTTT; CDR3 protein: CASSARAGLNTGELFF
D gene: TRBD1; clone size: NA; J gene: TRBJ2-7; CDR3 length: 14; V gene: TRBV2; CDR3 DNA: TGTGCCAGCAGTGAGGGACAGACCCGCTACGAGCAGTACTTC; CDR3 protein: CASSEGQTRYEQYF
D gene: NA; clone size: NA; J gene: TRBJ1-1; CDR3 length: 12; V gene: TRBV25-1; CDR3 DNA: TGTGCCAGCGGCAGGGCGGACACTGAAGCTTTCTTT; CDR3 protein: CASGRADTEAFF
D gene: NA; clone size: NA; J gene: TRBJ2-7; CDR3 length: 14; V gene: TRBV7-9; CDR3 DNA: TGTGCCAGCAGCCCTACTGTGCCCTCCTACGAGCAGTACTTC; CDR3 protein: CASSPTVPSYEQYF
D gene: TRBD1; clone size: NA; J gene: TRBJ1-5; CDR3 length: 15; V gene: TRBV19; CDR3 DNA: TGTGCCAGTAGTGCCCTACAGGGGGCCTATCAGCCCCAGCATTTT; CDR3 protein: CASSALQGAYQPQHF
D gene: NA; clone size: NA; J gene: TRBJ2-1; CDR3 length: 13; V gene: TRBV7-6; CDR3 DNA: TGTGCCAGCAGCTTGCAGCGGGACAATGAGCAGTTCTTC; CDR3 protein: CASSLQRDNEQFF
D gene: TRBD2; clone size: NA; J gene: TRBJ2-3; CDR3 length: 14; V gene: TRBV29-1; CDR3 DNA: TGCAGCGTTTCCGGGACTAGCGGCACAGATACGCAGTATTTT; CDR3 protein: CSVSGTSGTDTQYF
D gene: NA; clone size: NA; J gene: TRBJ2-2; CDR3 length: 14; V gene: TRBV5-8; CDR3 DNA: TGTGCCAGCAGCTTGGCCAGGGTGGCCGGGGAGCTGTTTTTT; CDR3 protein: CASSLARVAGELFF
D gene: NA; clone size: NA; J gene: TRBJ1-2; CDR3 length: 13; V gene: TRBV28; CDR3 DNA: TGTGCCAGCAGAACGACAGCAGTCTATGGCTACACCTTC; CDR3 protein: CASRTTAVYGYTF
D gene: TRBD1; clone size: NA; J gene: TRBJ2-3; CDR3 length: 15; V gene: TRBV2; CDR3 DNA: TGTGCCAGCAGTCGGGACAGGCGGCAGGTAGATACGCAGTATTTT; CDR3 protein: CASSRDRRQVDTQYF
D gene: TRBD2; clone size: once; J gene: TRBJ2-2; CDR3 length: 16; V gene: TRBV5-4; CDR3 DNA: TGTGCCAGCAGCTTAGGTAGCGGGAGGGCCCACGGGGAGCTGTTTTTT; CDR3 protein: CASSLGSGRAHGELFF
D gene: TRBD2; clone size: NA; J gene: TRBJ2-3; CDR3 length: 15; V gene: TRBV5-4; CDR3 DNA: TGTGCCAGCAGCCAGACTAGCGCTTTAACCGATACGCAGTATTTT; CDR3 protein: CASSQTSALTDTQYF
D gene: NA; clone size: NA; J gene: TRBJ2-3; CDR3 length: 17; V gene: TRBV27; CDR3 DNA: TGTGCCAGCAGTAGGCTACTTCACGGCCAAGCGTGGGATACGCAGTATTTT; CDR3 protein: CASSRLLHGQAWDTQYF
D gene: TRBD1; clone size: NA; J gene: TRBJ2-1; CDR3 length: 15; V gene: TRBV19; CDR3 DNA: TGTGCCAGTAGTCAAGACAGGGCGTCAATAAATGAGCAGTTCTTC; CDR3 protein: CASSQDRASINEQFF